Listed below are T cell receptor beta chains from one sample, sequenced in a study of response to subunit inactivated influenza vaccine. A single record per CDR3 protein comes from TCRdb applying MiXCR to the RT-PCR reads. The repertoire holds 560,000 or so distinct CDR3 sequences, with 7.6% as singletons. The sample was PBMCs from blood, taken around 25 months after vaccination. Source of these receptors: a man in his fifties or sixties who received an inactivated influenza vaccine. CDR3s include the opening cysteine and the closing phenylalanine or tryptophan. Each record gives: V gene, CDR3 protein.

>TRBV7-9
CASSQGGVEKLFF
>TRBV11-2
CASSRGLGVLQETQYF
>TRBV5-6
CARGLGGRYEQFF
>TRBV12-3/TRBV12-4
CASSLVHYNYGYTF
>TRBV3-1
CASSKLPPGRGNTIYF
>TRBV7-2
CASRPGVGLSTDTQYF
>TRBV29-1
CSVEAWGRTGELFF
>TRBV5-6
CASSTYTGTGGPDTQYF
>TRBV5-1
CASSLGGQKNQPQHF
>TRBV18
CASSPFRTDSNQPQHF
>TRBV5-6
CASSLVGQPWEQYF
>TRBV20-1
CSAWDRSNYGYTF
>TRBV7-2
CASSSKTSGGANEQFF
>TRBV12-3/TRBV12-4
CASSLTDIRNQPQHF
>TRBV12-3/TRBV12-4
CASSFSRASDIQYF
>TRBV6-2/TRBV6-3
CASGVSYTQYF
>TRBV12-3/TRBV12-4
CASSPPRAKLAKNIQYF
>TRBV10-3
CAIGDRVSETQYF
>TRBV12-3/TRBV12-4
CASSLAGQSYNQPQHF
>TRBV7-9
CASSFPGQGYNEQFF
>TRBV11-2
CASSLRKSQETQYF
>TRBV11-1
CASSPTRTSGSSYNEQFF
>TRBV4-3
CASSQDFANSYNEQFF
>TRBV7-9
CASSLAQGQGSRYTF
>TRBV10-3
CAISVLAGGPVSSTDTQYF
>TRBV5-5
CASSPQGGSQETQYF
>TRBV20-1
CSFFGGETQYF
>TRBV20-1
CSASAWTGVIQPQHF
>TRBV10-2
CASSGQGVQTGELFF
>TRBV27
CASSGDGFEGTEAFF
>TRBV4-1
CASSQVSGGPQHF
>TRBV7-9
CASSFGGLGEQYF
>TRBV5-5
CASSSGRLAGGLNEQYF
>TRBV6-6
CATHSPAGVSYEQYF
>TRBV27
CASGGRWGTYEQYF
>TRBV29-1
CSVDISGANVLTF
>TRBV29-1
CSVEDGGTLPHFNYGYTF
>TRBV20-1
CSASGTSGSYEQFF
>TRBV3-1
CASSQTSGFSYNEQFF
>TRBV10-3
CAISSLGSSYEQYF
>TRBV24-1
CATSEGRTGQNEQFF
>TRBV20-1
CSAPPRQGTYNKQFF
>TRBV6-2/TRBV6-3
CASRPATGHSEQFF
>TRBV5-1
CASRRNTEAFF
>TRBV6-5
CASSYSGPGKNIQYF
>TRBV11-2
CASSLGDLNEKLFF
>TRBV3-1
CASSLTSGRTLSYNEQFF